This T cell receptor beta chain was captured in a study of persistence of HIV-infected CD4 T cells. As for the study in general: Up to roughly 180 mL blood was drawn at multiple time points; a couple of donors had single-time leukapheresis.

Sequencing used immunoSEQ version 4 in survey mode. Clones were sequenced by immunoSEQ multiplex PCR, and TCRdb holds only the in-frame ones, with some missing. The table has about 36,000 clones, approximately 85% seen once. Cells were stimulated with overlapping HIV-1 Gag 15-mer peptides. CD40L-negative CD69-negative CD45RO-high memory CD4+ T cells were sorted as populations depleted of antigen-responding cells. Suppressive ART was started during chronic HIV-1 infection in these adults. On this clone: Its antigen is unidentified.

The sequence was obtained from an adult with HIV. The donor label of this sample is uncertain. The specimen comprised cultured CD4+ T cells from PBMCs, sampled from a patient who received antiretroviral therapy.

The CDR3 nucleotides read TGTGCCAGTACCGGGACTAGTTTGTCCACAGATACGCAGTATTTT. This encodes CASTGTSLSTDTQYF. This sequence joins TRBV19 and TRBJ2-3, with 8 bases lining up with TRBD2. The V and J ends lost 7 bases and 2 bases, in that order; junction bases with no gene match: 8. CDR1 is LNHDA, CDR2 SQIVND, per germline (reference sequence). The CDR3 runs 15 residues. Full variable domain (missing parts from reference TRBV19 and TRBJ2-3): DGGITQSPKYLFRKEGQNVTLSCEQNLNHDAMYWYRQDPGQGLRLIYYSQIVNDFQKGDIAEGYSVSREKKESFPLTVTSAQKNPTAFYLCASTGTSLSTDTQYFGPGTRLTVL.